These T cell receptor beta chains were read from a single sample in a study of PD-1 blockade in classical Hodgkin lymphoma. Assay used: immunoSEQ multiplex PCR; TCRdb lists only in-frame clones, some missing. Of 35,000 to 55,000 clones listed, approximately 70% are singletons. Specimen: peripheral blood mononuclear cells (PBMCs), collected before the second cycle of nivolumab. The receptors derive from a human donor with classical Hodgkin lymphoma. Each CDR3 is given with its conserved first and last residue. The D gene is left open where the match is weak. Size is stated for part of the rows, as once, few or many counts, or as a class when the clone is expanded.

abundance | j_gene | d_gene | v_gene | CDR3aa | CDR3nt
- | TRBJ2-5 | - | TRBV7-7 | CASSLNIARGRETQYF | TGTGCTAGCAGCTTAAATATCGCCCGGGGGAGGGAGACCCAGTACTTC
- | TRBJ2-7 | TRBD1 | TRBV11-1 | CASSPGQGSYEQYF | TGTGCCAGCAGCCCAGGACAGGGAAGTTACGAGCAGTACTTC
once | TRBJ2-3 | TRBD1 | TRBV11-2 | CASSLGTGGDTQYF | TGTGCCAGCAGCTTAGGGACAGGGGGAGATACGCAGTATTTT
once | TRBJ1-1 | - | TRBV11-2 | CASSLVEGRVAFF | TGTGCCAGCAGCTTAGTAGAGGGGAGGGTAGCTTTCTTT
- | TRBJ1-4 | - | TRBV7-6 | CASSPGRGEKLFF | TGTGCCAGCAGCCCAGGACGCGGTGAAAAACTGTTTTTT
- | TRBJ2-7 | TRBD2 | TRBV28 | CASSFLLAGHHPSDEQYF | TGTGCCAGCAGTTTCCTCCTAGCGGGTCACCACCCCAGTGACGAGCAGTACTTC
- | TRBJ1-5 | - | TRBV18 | CASSPPTVAGPQHF | TGTGCCAGCTCACCCCCTACGGTTGCGGGTCCCCAGCATTTT
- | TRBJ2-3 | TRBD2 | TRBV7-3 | CASSLNPSGSSTDTQYF | TGTGCCAGCAGCTTAAATCCTAGCGGGTCTAGCACAGATACGCAGTATTTT
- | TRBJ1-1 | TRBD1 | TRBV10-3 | CAISLGTGDTEAFF | TGTGCCATCAGCCTTGGGACAGGGGATACTGAAGCTTTCTTT
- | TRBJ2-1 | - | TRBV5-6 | CASNWDGTYNEQFF | TGTGCCAGCAATTGGGACGGAACCTACAATGAGCAGTTCTTC
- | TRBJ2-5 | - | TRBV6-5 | CASSSTGLTQETQYF | TGTGCCAGCAGTTCCACCGGACTGACCCAAGAGACCCAGTACTTC
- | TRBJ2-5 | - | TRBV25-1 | CASSPRRETQYF | TGTGCCAGCAGCCCGAGGAGAGAGACCCAGTACTTC
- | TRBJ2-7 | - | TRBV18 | CASSPLGTSYEQYF | TGTGCCAGCTCACCCCTGGGAACAAGCTACGAGCAGTACTTC
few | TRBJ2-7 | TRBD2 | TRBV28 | CASSFPSGVYEQYF | TGTGCCAGCAGTTTTCCTAGCGGGGTCTACGAGCAGTACTTC
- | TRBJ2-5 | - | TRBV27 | CASGLETQYF | TGTGCCAGCGGCCTAGAGACCCAGTACTTC
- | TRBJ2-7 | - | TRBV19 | CASSISDSPVEQYF | TGTGCCAGTAGTATCTCAGACAGTCCGGTCGAGCAGTACTTC
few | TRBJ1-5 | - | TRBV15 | CATSRDLGSNQPQHF | TGTGCCACCAGCAGAGATCTGGGGTCCAATCAGCCCCAGCATTTT
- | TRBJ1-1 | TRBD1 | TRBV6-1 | CASSEFPQGGNTEAFF | TGTGCCAGCAGTGAATTCCCGCAGGGGGGGAACACTGAAGCTTTCTTT
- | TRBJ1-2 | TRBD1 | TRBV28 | CASSRQGYYGYTF | TGTGCCAGCAGTCGACAGGGTTACTATGGCTACACCTTC
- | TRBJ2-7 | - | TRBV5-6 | CASTDTAAYEQYF | TGTGCCAGCACCGACACAGCGGCCTACGAGCAGTACTTC
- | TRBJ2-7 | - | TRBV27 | CASQSRGEQYF | TGTGCCAGCCAGTCTAGGGGCGAGCAGTACTTC